Below, 28 T cell receptor beta chains from the same sample are listed, as sequenced in a study of blood T cell repertoires in COVID-19 (dated by TCRdb to the early 2020s). The library came from the immunoSEQ multiplex PCR assay. In its TCRdb copy, this immuneACCESS table keeps in-frame sequences only and misses some clones. Where compared with another copy, unresolved V genes explain less than half of these, and the others have no known cause. The sample table records about 220,000 clones; about 91% of these occur just once. The leading ten clones occupy under 15% of the sample. Sequencing was performed on PBMCs or T cells enriched from blood (not recorded which). Receptor source: a woman between 50 and 59 years old with acute COVID-19.

The chain uses TRBV9 and TRBJ2-7; 10 bases are a match to TRBD1. Trimming cost V 2 bases and J 7 bases; bases outside gene matches: 9. CDR3 length: 15 amino acids. The germline V gene encodes CDR1 SGDLS and CDR2 YYNGEE. CDR3 in DNA: TGTGCCAGCAGCGTGGGACCGGGACAGGGGTGGGAGCAGTACTTC. It codes for CASSVGPGQGWEQYF.

The genes are TRBV6-4 and TRBJ2-1; D gene uncertain. Trimming shortened V by 5 bases and J by 1 base, and 12 bases separated the two germline ends. Germline V gene sequence: CDR1 MRHNA, CDR2 SNTAGT. The CDR3 totals 15 residues. The CDR3 here is CASSRSTGSYNEQFF. The CDR3 DNA follows: TGTGCCAGCAGTAGAAGCACCGGGTCCTACAATGAGCAGTTCTTC.

The chain is built from TRBV11-3 and TRBJ1-5; maybe TRBD1 (5 bases). V was trimmed by 1 base and J by 5 bases, leaving 12 bases between them. The CDR3 length is 15 residues. Germline V gene sequence: CDR1 SGHNT, CDR2 YENEEA. The CDR3 protein is CASSLAGSSHQPQHF. The CDR3 nucleotides read TGTGCCAGCAGCTTAGCAGGGTCCAGCCATCAGCCCCAGCATTTT.

This chain links TRBV7-3 with TRBJ2-7; tentatively, D is TRBD1 (6 bases). Trimming removed 8 bases from V and 4 bases from J, with 12 bases in between. Germline V gene lookup returns CDR1 SGHTA and CDR2 FQGTGA. The CDR3 spans 12 residues. The CDR3, as DNA: TGTGCCAGCCGCCAGGACAGTTACGAGCAGTACTTC. Its translation: CASRQDSYEQYF.

The chain employs TRBV28 and TRBJ2-7; the D gene is possibly TRBD1 (5 bases). Germline V lookup: CDR1 MDHEN, CDR2 SYDVKM. V was shortened by 3 bases and J by 3 bases, with 9 bases between the two germline ends. The CDR3 loop spans 13 amino acids. The chain's CDR3 is CASSLPGNYEQYF. The CDR3 coding sequence is TGTGCCAGCAGTTTGCCAGGGAACTACGAGCAGTACTTC.

This chain links TRBV28 with TRBJ1-5; TRBD1 is a possible D gene (5 bases). V was shortened by 8 bases and J by 0 bases, with 20 bases between the two germline ends. Per germline, CDR1 MDHEN and CDR2 SYDVKM. The CDR3 totals 17 residues. The CDR3 spells CASRSFGWGDSNQPQHF. Written as DNA, the CDR3 is TGTGCCAGCCGCAGTTTTGGCTGGGGCGATAGCAATCAGCCCCAGCATTTT.

The CDR3 DNA is TGTGCCAGCAGTCCCGGGAGGGGGACAGGGAGAGAGGGTCAGCCCCAGCATTTT. It yields the protein CASSPGRGTGREGQPQHF. The chain links TRBV28 to TRBJ1-5; 9 nucleotides align to TRBD1. CDR1 is MDHEN and CDR2 is SYDVKM in the germline V gene. The CDR3 spans 18 residues. The J segment lost 6 bases and the V segment lost 5 bases, leaving 17 bases of the junction unmatched.

The CDR3 nucleotides are TGTGCCAGCAGTTCGGCTAGCGCGTTGTCCTACGAGCAGTACTTC. Protein product: CASSSASALSYEQYF. The chain is built from TRBV28 and TRBJ2-7, with D perhaps TRBD2 (6 bases). V was trimmed by 4 bases and J by 1 base, leaving 14 bases between them. Germline lookup yields CDR1 MDHEN and CDR2 SYDVKM. CDR3 size: 15 residues. Based on the CDR3 plus reference TRBV28 and TRBJ2-7, the full variable domain is DVKVTQSSRYLVKRTGEKVFLECVQDMDHENMFWYRQDPGLGLRLIYFSYDVKMKEKGDIPEGYSVSREKKERFSLILESASTNQTSMYLCASSSASALSYEQYFGPGTRLTVT.

V and J are TRBV30 and TRBJ2-1; a weak D match, TRBD2 (6 bases). CDR3 length: 14 amino acids. Germline V gives CDR1 GTSNPN, CDR2 SVGIG (reference sequence). V lost 4 bases and J 3 bases, leaving 13 bases between the germline ends. The CDR3 DNA reads TGTGCCTGGAATAGCGGATCTGTCTACAATGAGCAGTTCTTC. Protein product: CAWNSGSVYNEQFF.

This chain connects TRBV27 to TRBJ2-2; 12 bases line up with TRBD2. The germline V gene has CDR1 MNHEY and CDR2 SMNVEV (reference sequence). This CDR3 has 16 residues. V shed 6 bases, J shed 3 bases, and the junction held 5 bases outside the gene matches. CDR3 loop: CASSPLAGGDTGELFF. The CDR3 DNA reads TGTGCCAGCAGCCCGCTAGCGGGAGGGGACACCGGGGAGCTGTTTTTT.

The gene calls are TRBV27 and TRBJ1-2; 8 bases are shared with TRBD1. The CDR3 spans 17 residues. The V gene's germline CDR1 is MNHEY and CDR2 SMNVEV (reference sequence). V shed 0 bases and J 5 bases; nucleotides not matched to a gene: 11. The CDR3 nucleotides read TGTGCCAGCAGTTTATCCCGGACCCTACAGGGGGAATATGGCTACACCTTC. It specifies CASSLSRTLQGEYGYTF.

This sequence joins TRBV7-9 and TRBJ2-1, with 11 nucleotides matching TRBD2. The CDR3 consists of 15 residues. V lost 5 bases, J lost 3 bases, and 3 bases stayed unmatched. The germline CDR1 and CDR2 sequences are SEHNR and FQNEAQ (reference sequence). This chain's CDR3 is CASSLGLAGYNEQFF. CDR3 nucleotides: TGTGCCAGCAGCCTCGGACTAGCGGGCTACAATGAGCAGTTCTTC.

This clone came up once. The genes are TRBV15 and TRBJ2-1, with 7 bases matching TRBD2. The germline gives CDR1 LNHNV, CDR2 YYDKDF (reference sequence). The CDR3 loop spans 16 amino acids. V shed 5 bases and J 1 base; nucleotides not matched to a gene: 8. The CDR3 DNA is TGTGCCACCAGCCCCAGCGGGGTTTGGTCCTACAATGAGCAGTTCTTC. It translates to CATSPSGVWSYNEQFF.

V gene TRBV18 combines with J gene TRBJ2-6; perhaps TRBD2 as D (7 bases). V was clipped by 1 base and J by 0 bases, with 13 bases between them. CDR3 length equals 18 residues. Germline V gives CDR1 KGHSH, CDR2 LQKENI. Here the CDR3 DNA reads TGTGCCAGCTCACCACGGGCGGGGGCAAGCTCTGGGGCCAACGTCCTGACTTTC. Its translation is CASSPRAGASSGANVLTF.

This clone was detected a few times. The rearrangement uses TRBV9 and TRBJ2-2, with a tentative D call TRBD1 (5 bases). CDR1 is SGDLS and CDR2 is YYNGEE in the germline V gene. V was cut by 2 bases and J by 0 bases, with 8 bases left in between. The CDR3 length is 15 residues. CDR3 DNA: TGTGCCAGCAGCGTGGACACAACGAACACCGGGGAGCTGTTTTTT. Encoded protein: CASSVDTTNTGELFF.

This rearrangement joins TRBV14 to TRBJ2-7; TRBD1 matches at 9 bases. In germline, CDR1 is SGHDN, CDR2 FVKESK. V shed 4 bases, J shed 4 bases, and the junction held 8 bases outside the gene matches. This CDR3 region has 15 residues. DNA for the CDR3: TGTGCCAGCAGCCTTGCATGGGGACAGGGTTACGAGCAGTACTTC. Its protein product is CASSLAWGQGYEQYF.

V is TRBV5-4 and J is TRBJ2-1, with D perhaps TRBD1 (6 bases). CDR1 and CDR2 from the germline V gene are SGHNT and YYREEE (reference sequence). The CDR3 totals 16 residues. Trimming stripped 0 bases from V and 9 bases from J, with 19 bases between. The CDR3 here is CASSLVGTRDGSEQFF. Here the CDR3 DNA reads TGTGCCAGCAGCTTGGTGGGGACAAGGGATGGGAGTGAGCAGTTCTTC.

The chain couples TRBV15 to TRBJ2-1; TRBD2 agrees at 16 bases. V dropped 3 bases and J dropped 4; count of bases not matched to a gene: 9. CDR3 length equals 19 residues. Looked up from germline, CDR1 is LNHNV and CDR2 is YYDKDF (reference sequence). The CDR3 here is CATSSSGLAGGGPYNEQFF. In DNA, the CDR3 is TGTGCCACCAGCAGCTCGGGACTAGCGGGAGGGGGGCCGTACAATGAGCAGTTCTTC.

This clone appeared a few times. The genes are TRBV7-9 and TRBJ2-1, with 9 bases matching TRBD1. Looked up from germline, CDR1 is SEHNR and CDR2 is FQNEAQ (reference sequence). The CDR3 has 16 residues. V was clipped by 6 bases and J by 6 bases; unmatched bases: 12. DNA for the CDR3: TGTGCCAGCAGTCCTCACCGGGACAGGGAACGCAATGAGCAGTTCTTC. Encoded protein: CASSPHRDRERNEQFF.

The chain joins TRBV24-1 to TRBJ2-1, with 7 positions matching TRBD1. The J segment lost 2 bases and the V segment lost 5 bases, leaving 5 bases of the junction unmatched. CDR1 and CDR2 from the germline V gene are KGHDR and SFDVKD. This CDR3 is 15 amino acids long. The CDR3 DNA reads as TGTGCCACCAGTGTTGTTAGGGGGCCCTACAATGAGCAGTTCTTC. This codes for CATSVVRGPYNEQFF.

The V call is TRBV4-2, the J call TRBJ2-4; D perhaps matches TRBD2 (7 bases). The germline V and J ends were trimmed by 1 base and 6 bases, with 19 bases remaining between them. Germline assignment: CDR1 LGHNA and CDR2 YNFKEQ. The length of the CDR3 is 17 residues. The DNA for the CDR3 is TGTGCCAGCAGCCAAGTAGTAGGGGGAGGGCCGGGAAACATTCAGTACTTC. Translated: CASSQVVGGGPGNIQYF.

V gene TRBV27 combines with J gene TRBJ1-5, with a weak D call TRBD1 (5 bases). Germline lookup yields CDR1 MNHEY and CDR2 SMNVEV (reference sequence). The V end was cut by 2 bases, the J end by 6 bases, with 8 bases between. The CDR3 contains 13 residues. This CDR3 is CASSLRGGQPQHF. CDR3 bases: TGTGCCAGCAGTTTACGGGGGGGTCAGCCCCAGCATTTT.

This clone showed up just once. The chain links TRBV4-1 to TRBJ1-3; D gene uncertain. The CDR3 is 17 amino acids. V dropped 1 base and J dropped 0 bases, with 13 bases sitting between them. Germline CDR1 and CDR2: MGHRA and YSYEKL. CDR3 sequence: CASSQGRYGSSGNTIYF. CDR3 sequence (DNA): TGCGCCAGCAGCCAAGGAAGGTATGGGAGCTCTGGAAACACCATATATTTT.

This chain links TRBV28 with TRBJ2-5, with 10 bases lining up with TRBD1. The CDR3 spans 15 residues. The germline gives CDR1 MDHEN, CDR2 SYDVKM. V shed 5 bases and J 5 bases; nucleotides not matched to a gene: 8. CDR3 in DNA: TGTGCCAGCAGTCAAGACAGGGGGCCCGGGGAGACCCAGTACTTC. Protein sequence: CASSQDRGPGETQYF.

V usage is TRBV28 and J usage is TRBJ1-6; 7 bases are a match to TRBD1. The V and J ends lost 7 bases and 7 bases, in that order; junction bases with no gene match: 4. The germline gives CDR1 MDHEN, CDR2 SYDVKM. The CDR3 consists of 13 residues. The CDR3 spells CASKVTGNSPLHF. The CDR3 region has the DNA TGTGCCAGCAAGGTGACAGGGAATTCACCCCTCCACTTT.

The V gene is TRBV10-3, the J gene TRBJ2-7, with 11 bases matching TRBD2. After removal of 10 bases from V and 1 base from J, the junction contained 6 bases not matched to a gene. The CDR3 extends over 14 amino acids. Germline lookup yields CDR1 ENHRY and CDR2 SYGVKD. CDR3 in amino acids: CATNSGRGSYEQYF. The CDR3 DNA is TGTGCCACCAATAGCGGGAGGGGGTCCTACGAGCAGTACTTC.

The rearrangement links TRBV7-2 to TRBJ2-7, with 10 bases aligning to TRBD2. Trimming cost V 1 base and J 3 bases; bases outside gene matches: 6. The length of the CDR3 is 16 residues. CDR1 and CDR2 (germline): SGHTA, FQGNSA. In nucleotides, the CDR3 is TGTGCCAGCAGCTTAGGAGGGGCTAGCGGGGGCTACGAGCAGTACTTC. Protein product: CASSLGGASGGYEQYF.

The chain links TRBV7-3 to TRBJ2-7; 8 nucleotides agree with TRBD1. J lost 5 bases, V lost 2 bases, and 8 bases had no gene match. CDR1 and CDR2 (germline): SGHTA, FQGTGA. The CDR3 runs to 15 residues. CDR3 nucleotides: TGTGCCAGCAGCTTAGGGACCCACAGGGGGGACGAGCAGTACTTC. This encodes CASSLGTHRGDEQYF.